Below, 8 T cell receptor beta chains from the same sample are listed, as sequenced in a study of T-cell reconstitution after alpha-beta-depleted transplantation in children. Library preparation (for TCRbeta) was performed with unique molecular identifiers. TCRdb called the PCR reads again in MiXCR, with one record for every CDR3 protein. The data show 500,000 or so distinct CDR3 sequences, 30% to 35% seen once. This specimen consisted of PBMCs from the stem cell graft donor, obtained from the stem cell graft. The receptors were sampled from a human donor who donated a stem cell graft to a child with aplastic anemia.

The chain uses TRBV28 and TRBJ2-3; possible D gene TRBD2, 5 bases. The CDR3 length is 11 residues. Between the trimmed V and J ends, which lost 7 bases and 8 bases, there was a span of 10 bases. Germline values: CDR1 MDHEN, CDR2 SYDVKM. The CDR3 DNA reads as TGTGCCAGCAAATCCCGGGGTACGCAGTATTTT. As protein: CASKSRGTQYF.

This clonotype showed up just a few times. CDR3 sequence (DNA): TGTGCCAGCAGTTCGACAGGGGGTGATGGCTACACCTTC. It codes for CASSSTGGDGYTF. This chain joins TRBV12-3 or TRBV12-4 and TRBJ1-2, with 9 bases that match TRBD1. The trim removed 4 bases at V and 6 bases at J, leaving 3 bases unmatched. This CDR3 is 13 amino acids long.

The V and J genes are TRBV28 and TRBJ1-1; D might be TRBD1 (6 bases). Germline V gene lookup returns CDR1 MDHEN and CDR2 SYDVKM. This CDR3 has 13 residues. Trimming took 6 bases from V and 1 from J, leaving 9 bases between them. CDR3 sequence (DNA): TGTGCCAGCAGACGACAGGAGAACACTGAAGCTTTCTTT. The encoded protein is CASRRQENTEAFF. Filled out from reference TRBV28 and TRBJ1-1, the complete variable domain reads DVKVTQSSRYLVKRTGEKVFLECVQDMDHENMFWYRQDPGLGLRLIYFSYDVKMKEKGDIPEGYSVSREKKERFSLILESASTNQTSMYLCASRRQENTEAFFGQGTRLTVV.

V gene TRBV21-1 combines with J gene TRBJ2-7; the D call of TRBD1 is as the table states it, not checked on the DNA. TRBV21-1 is a pseudogene segment. The CDR3 spans 17 residues. In nucleotides, the CDR3 is TGTGCCAGCAGCAAAGTTGGGGGCGAGGGTAGATCCTACGAGCAGTACGTC. It encodes CASSKVGGEGRSYEQYV.

This clonotype was detected only once. V and J are TRBV12-3 or TRBV12-4 and TRBJ1-5; TRBD1 agrees at 8 bases. This CDR3 has 16 amino acids. Germline trimming cut 3 bases from V and 3 bases from J; bases unmatched to any gene: 7. The CDR3 coding sequence is TGTGCCAGCAGTTTGACAGGGGCAATCGCCAATCAGCCCCAGCATTTT. This sequence encodes CASSLTGAIANQPQHF.

The chain joins TRBV5-1 to TRBJ2-7; the D gene could be TRBD1 or TRBD2 (5 bases each). The CDR3 loop spans 16 amino acids. In germline, CDR1 is SGHRS, CDR2 YFSETQ. The V end was cut by 4 bases, the J end by 3 bases, with 20 bases between. The CDR3 spells CASSPGLTVYGYEQYF. CDR3 coding DNA: TGCGCCAGCAGCCCGGGGTTGACAGTGTACGGCTACGAGCAGTACTTC.

The rearrangement joins TRBV5-1 to TRBJ2-3; D gene uncertain. V was pared by 2 bases and J by 2 bases, with 3 bases between. The CDR3 has 12 residues. Per germline, CDR1 SGHRS and CDR2 YFSETQ. The CDR3 protein is CASSLHTDTQYF. The CDR3 nucleotides read TGCGCCAGCAGCTTACACACAGATACGCAGTATTTT. Filled out from reference TRBV5-1 and TRBJ2-3, the complete variable domain reads KAGVTQTPRYLIKTRGQQVTLSCSPISGHRSVSWYQQTPGQGLQFLFEYFSETQRNKGNFPGRFSGRQFSNSRSEMNVSTLELGDSALYLCASSLHTDTQYFGPGTRLTVL.

The rearrangement joins TRBV12-3 or TRBV12-4 to TRBJ2-5; 9 bases align to TRBD2. The CDR3 contains 16 residues. Losses at the gene ends were 3 bases for V and 2 bases for J; bases not matched to a gene: 7. This chain's CDR3 is CASSLGLAGSQETQYF. CDR3 nucleotide sequence: TGTGCCAGCAGTTTGGGCCTAGCGGGGTCACAAGAGACCCAGTACTTC.